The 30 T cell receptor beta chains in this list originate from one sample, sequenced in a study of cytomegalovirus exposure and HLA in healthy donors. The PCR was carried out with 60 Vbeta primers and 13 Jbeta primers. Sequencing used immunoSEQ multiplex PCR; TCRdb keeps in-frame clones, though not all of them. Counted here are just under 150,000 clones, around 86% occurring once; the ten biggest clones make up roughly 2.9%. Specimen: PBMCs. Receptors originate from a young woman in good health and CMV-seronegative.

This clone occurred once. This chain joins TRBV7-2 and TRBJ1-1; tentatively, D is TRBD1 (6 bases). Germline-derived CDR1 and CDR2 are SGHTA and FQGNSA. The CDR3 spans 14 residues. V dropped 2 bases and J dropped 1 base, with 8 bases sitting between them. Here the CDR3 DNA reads TGTGCCAGCAGCTTAACAGGGTGGAACACTGAAGCTTTCTTT. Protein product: CASSLTGWNTEAFF.

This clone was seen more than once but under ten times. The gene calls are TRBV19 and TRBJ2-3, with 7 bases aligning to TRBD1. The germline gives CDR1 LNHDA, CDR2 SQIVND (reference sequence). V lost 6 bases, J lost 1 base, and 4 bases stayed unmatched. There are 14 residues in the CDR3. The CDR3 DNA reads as TGTGCCAGTAGGCGTACAGGGGGCACAGATACGCAGTATTTT. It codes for CASRRTGGTDTQYF.

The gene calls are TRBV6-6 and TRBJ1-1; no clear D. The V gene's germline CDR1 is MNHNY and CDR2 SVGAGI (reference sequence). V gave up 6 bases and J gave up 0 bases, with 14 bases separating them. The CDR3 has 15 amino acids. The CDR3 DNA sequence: TGTGCCAGCAGCCGAATGCGGGAGTTGAACACTGAAGCTTTCTTT. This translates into CASSRMRELNTEAFF.

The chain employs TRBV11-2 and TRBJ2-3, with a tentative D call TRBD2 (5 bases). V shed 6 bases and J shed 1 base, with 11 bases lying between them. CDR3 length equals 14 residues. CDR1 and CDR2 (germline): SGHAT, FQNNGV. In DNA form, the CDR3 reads TGTGCCAGCAGTTTCGGACTTCGCACAGATACGCAGTATTTT. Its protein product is CASSFGLRTDTQYF.

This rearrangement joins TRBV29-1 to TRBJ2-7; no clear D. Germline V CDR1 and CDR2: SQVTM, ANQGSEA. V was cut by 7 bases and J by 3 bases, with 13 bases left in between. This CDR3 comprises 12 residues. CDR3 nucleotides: TGCAGCGCCTCTCTGACTGGCTACGAGCAGTACTTC. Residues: CSASLTGYEQYF.

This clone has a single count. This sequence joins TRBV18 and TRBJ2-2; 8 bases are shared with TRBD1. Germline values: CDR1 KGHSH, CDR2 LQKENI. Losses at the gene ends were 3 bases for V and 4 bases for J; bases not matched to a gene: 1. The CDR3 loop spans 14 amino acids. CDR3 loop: CASSPDRATGELFF. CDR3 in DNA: TGTGCCAGCTCACCGGACAGGGCCACCGGGGAGCTGTTTTTT.

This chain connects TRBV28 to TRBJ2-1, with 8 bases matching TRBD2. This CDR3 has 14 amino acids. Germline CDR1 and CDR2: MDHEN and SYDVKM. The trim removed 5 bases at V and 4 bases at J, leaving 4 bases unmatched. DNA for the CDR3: TGTGCCAGCAGTCCCGGGGGGGTTTACAATGAGCAGTTCTTC. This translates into CASSPGGVYNEQFF. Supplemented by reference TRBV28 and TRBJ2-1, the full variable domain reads DVKVTQSSRYLVKRTGEKVFLECVQDMDHENMFWYRQDPGLGLRLIYFSYDVKMKEKGDIPEGYSVSREKKERFSLILESASTNQTSMYLCASSPGGVYNEQFFGPGTRLTVL.

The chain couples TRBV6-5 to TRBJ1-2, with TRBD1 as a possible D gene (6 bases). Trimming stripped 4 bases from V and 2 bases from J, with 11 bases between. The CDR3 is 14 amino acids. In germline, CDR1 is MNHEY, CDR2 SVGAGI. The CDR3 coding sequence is TGTGCCAGCAGTTGCTCCAGGGGCAACTATGGCTACACCTTC. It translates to CASSCSRGNYGYTF.

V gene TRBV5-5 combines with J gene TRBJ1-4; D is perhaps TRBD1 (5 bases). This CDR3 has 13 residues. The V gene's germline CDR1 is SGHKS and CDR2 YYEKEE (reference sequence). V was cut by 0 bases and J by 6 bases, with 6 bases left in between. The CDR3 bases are TGTGCCAGCAGCTTGGGGGGGGATGAAAAACTGTTTTTT. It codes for CASSLGGDEKLFF. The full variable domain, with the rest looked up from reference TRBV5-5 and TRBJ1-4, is DAGVTQSPTHLIKTRGQQVTLRCSPISGHKSVSWYQQVLGQGPQFIFQYYEKEERGRGNFPDRFSARQFPNYSSELNVNALLLGDSALYLCASSLGGDEKLFFGSGTQLSVL.

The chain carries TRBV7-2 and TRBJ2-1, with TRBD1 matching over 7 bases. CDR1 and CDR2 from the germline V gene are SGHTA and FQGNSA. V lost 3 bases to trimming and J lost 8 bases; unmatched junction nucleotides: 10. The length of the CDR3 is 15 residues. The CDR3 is CASSFGQVKEYEQFF. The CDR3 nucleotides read TGTGCCAGCAGCTTCGGACAGGTTAAGGAATATGAGCAGTTCTTC.

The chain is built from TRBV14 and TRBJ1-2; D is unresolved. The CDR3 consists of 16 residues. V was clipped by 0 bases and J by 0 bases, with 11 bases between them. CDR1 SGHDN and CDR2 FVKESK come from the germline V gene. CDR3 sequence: CASSQDRLEANYGYTF. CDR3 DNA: TGTGCCAGCAGCCAAGATCGGCTTGAGGCTAACTATGGCTACACCTTC.

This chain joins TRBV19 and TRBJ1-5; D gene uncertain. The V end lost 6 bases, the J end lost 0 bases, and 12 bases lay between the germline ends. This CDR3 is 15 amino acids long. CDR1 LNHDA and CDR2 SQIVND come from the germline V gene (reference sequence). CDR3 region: CASRLVLYSNQPQHF. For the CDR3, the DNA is TGTGCCAGTAGGTTGGTGCTATATAGCAATCAGCCCCAGCATTTT.

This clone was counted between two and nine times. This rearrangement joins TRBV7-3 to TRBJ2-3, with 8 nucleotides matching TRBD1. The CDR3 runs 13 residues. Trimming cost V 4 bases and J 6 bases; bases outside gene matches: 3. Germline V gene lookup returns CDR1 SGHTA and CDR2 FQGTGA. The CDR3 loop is CASSSGGEDTQYF. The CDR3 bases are TGTGCCAGCAGCTCAGGGGGCGAGGATACGCAGTATTTT.

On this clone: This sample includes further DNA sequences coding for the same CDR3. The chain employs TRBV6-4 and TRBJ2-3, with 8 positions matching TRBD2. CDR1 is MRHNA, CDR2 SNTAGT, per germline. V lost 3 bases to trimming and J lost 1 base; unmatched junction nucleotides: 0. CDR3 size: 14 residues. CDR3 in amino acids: CASSEAGGTDTQYF. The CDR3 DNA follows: TGTGCCAGCAGTGAAGCGGGGGGCACAGATACGCAGTATTTT.

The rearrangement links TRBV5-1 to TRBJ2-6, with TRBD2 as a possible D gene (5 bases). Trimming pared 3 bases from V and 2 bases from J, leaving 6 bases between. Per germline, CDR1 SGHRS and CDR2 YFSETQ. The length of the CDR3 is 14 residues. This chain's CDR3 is CASSYGAGANVLTF. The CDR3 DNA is TGCGCCAGCAGCTACGGGGCTGGGGCCAACGTCCTGACTTTC.

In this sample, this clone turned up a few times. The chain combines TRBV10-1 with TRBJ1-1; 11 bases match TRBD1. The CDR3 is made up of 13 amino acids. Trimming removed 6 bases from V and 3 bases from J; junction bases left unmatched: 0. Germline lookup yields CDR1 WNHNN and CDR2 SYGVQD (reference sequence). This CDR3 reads CASRGQGDTEAFF. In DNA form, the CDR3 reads TGCGCCAGCAGGGGACAGGGGGACACTGAAGCTTTCTTT.

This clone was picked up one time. In DNA, the CDR3 is TGTGCCATCAGTGAGTCGAGGGCAGCTGGAGCTTTCTTT. It specifies CAISESRAAGAFF. V and J are TRBV10-3 and TRBJ1-1; no clear D. The germline CDR1 and CDR2 sequences are ENHRY and SYGVKD. The CDR3 has 13 residues. Trimming took off 0 bases at V and 10 bases at J, with 12 bases between the two ends.

Written as DNA, the CDR3 is TGTGCCAGCAGCCGACTGGGACAGGCGGTTTCAGATACGCAGTATTTT. Protein sequence: CASSRLGQAVSDTQYF. The J gene is TRBJ2-3, the V gene TRBV7-9, with 8 bases fitting TRBD1. V was clipped by 5 bases and J by 4 bases; unmatched bases: 11. Per the germline V gene, CDR1 is SEHNR and CDR2 is FQNEAQ (reference sequence). The CDR3 sequence is 16 residues long.

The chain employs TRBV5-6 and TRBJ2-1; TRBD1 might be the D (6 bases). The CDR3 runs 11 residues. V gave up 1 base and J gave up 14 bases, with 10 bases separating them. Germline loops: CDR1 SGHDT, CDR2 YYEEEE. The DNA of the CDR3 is TGTGCCAGCAGCTTGCGGGACATAGAGTTCTTC. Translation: CASSLRDIEFF.

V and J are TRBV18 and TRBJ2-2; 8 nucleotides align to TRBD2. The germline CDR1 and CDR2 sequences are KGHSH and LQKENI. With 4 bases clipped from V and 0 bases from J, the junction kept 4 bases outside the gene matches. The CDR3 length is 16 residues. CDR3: CASSRTSRTNTGELFF. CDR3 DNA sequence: TGTGCCAGCTCACGGACTAGCAGAACGAACACCGGGGAGCTGTTTTTT.

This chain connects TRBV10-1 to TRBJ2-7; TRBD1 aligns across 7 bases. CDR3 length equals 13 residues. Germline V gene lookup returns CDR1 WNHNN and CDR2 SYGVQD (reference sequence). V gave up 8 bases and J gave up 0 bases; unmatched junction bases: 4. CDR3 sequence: CASSQGHSYEQYF. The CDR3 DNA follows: TGCGCCAGCTCACAGGGGCACTCCTACGAGCAGTACTTC.

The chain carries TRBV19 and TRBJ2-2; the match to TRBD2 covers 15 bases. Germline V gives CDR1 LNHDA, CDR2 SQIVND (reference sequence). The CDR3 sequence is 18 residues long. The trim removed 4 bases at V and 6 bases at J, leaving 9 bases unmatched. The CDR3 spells CASSTGTSGRRKAGELFF. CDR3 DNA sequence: TGTGCCAGTAGTACCGGGACTAGCGGGAGGCGGAAGGCCGGGGAGCTGTTTTTT.

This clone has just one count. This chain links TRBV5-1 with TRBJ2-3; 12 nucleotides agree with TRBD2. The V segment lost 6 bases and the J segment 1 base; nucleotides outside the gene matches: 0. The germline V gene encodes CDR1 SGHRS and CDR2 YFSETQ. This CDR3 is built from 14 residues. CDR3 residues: CASTSGGGTDTQYF. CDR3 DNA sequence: TGCGCCAGCACTAGCGGGGGGGGCACAGATACGCAGTATTTT.

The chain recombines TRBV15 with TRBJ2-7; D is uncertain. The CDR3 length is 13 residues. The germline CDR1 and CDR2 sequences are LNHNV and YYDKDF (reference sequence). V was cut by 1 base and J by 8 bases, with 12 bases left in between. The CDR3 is CATSRAGPTQQYF. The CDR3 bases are TGTGCCACCAGCAGAGCGGGTCCCACTCAGCAGTACTTC.

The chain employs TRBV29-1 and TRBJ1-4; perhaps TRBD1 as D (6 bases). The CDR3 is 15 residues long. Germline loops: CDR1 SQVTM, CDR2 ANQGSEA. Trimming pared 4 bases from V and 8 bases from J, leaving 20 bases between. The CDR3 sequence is CSVGTGGGAREKLFF. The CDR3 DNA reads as TGCAGCGTTGGGACCGGCGGGGGGGCTCGAGAAAAACTGTTTTTT.

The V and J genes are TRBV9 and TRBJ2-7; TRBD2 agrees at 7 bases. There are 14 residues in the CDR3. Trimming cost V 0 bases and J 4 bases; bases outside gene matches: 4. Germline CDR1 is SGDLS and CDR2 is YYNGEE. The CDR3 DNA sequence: TGTGCCAGCAGCGTAGCAGCGGGGAAGTACGAGCAGTACTTC. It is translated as CASSVAAGKYEQYF.

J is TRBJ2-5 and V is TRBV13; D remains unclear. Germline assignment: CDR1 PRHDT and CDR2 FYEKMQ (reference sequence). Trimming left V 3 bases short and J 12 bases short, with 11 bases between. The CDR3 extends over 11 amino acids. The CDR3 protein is CASSFERVEYF. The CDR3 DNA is TGTGCCAGCAGCTTTGAACGGGTTGAGTACTTC.

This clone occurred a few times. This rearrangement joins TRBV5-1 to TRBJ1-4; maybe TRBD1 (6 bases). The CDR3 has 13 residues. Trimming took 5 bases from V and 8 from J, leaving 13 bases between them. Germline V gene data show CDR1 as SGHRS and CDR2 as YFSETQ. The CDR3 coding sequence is TGCGCCAGCAGGCGGGGGGCAGAAGAAAAACTGTTTTTT. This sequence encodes CASRRGAEEKLFF.

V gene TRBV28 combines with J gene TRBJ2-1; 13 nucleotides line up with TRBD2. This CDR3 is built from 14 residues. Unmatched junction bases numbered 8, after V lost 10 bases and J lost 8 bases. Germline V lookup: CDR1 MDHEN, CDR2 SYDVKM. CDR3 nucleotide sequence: TGTGCCACCGGAGGACTAGCGGGAGTGGATGAGCAGTTCTTC. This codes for CATGGLAGVDEQFF.

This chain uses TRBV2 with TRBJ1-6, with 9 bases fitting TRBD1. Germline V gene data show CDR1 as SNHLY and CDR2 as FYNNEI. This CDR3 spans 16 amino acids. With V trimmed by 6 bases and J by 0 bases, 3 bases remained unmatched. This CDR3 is CASRDRGGSYNSPLHF. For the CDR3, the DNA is TGTGCCAGCAGGGACAGGGGTGGCTCCTATAATTCACCCCTCCACTTT.